These 32 T cell receptor beta chains came from one sample sequenced in a study of cytomegalovirus exposure and HLA in healthy donors (dated by TCRdb to the late 2010s). The library was produced with the immunoSEQ multiplex PCR assay. A mixture of 60 forward primers for TCR Vbeta segments and 13 reverse primers for TCR Jbeta segments was used in the multiplex PCR. Entries here come from immuneACCESS through TCRdb and include only in-frame sequences with V and J called. Some clones fail to appear in such tables; in the studies checked, an unresolved V gene covers under half of the shortfall, and the cause of the remainder is unknown. This sample is represented by about 100,000 clones; 74% of them were singletons. Over 2.5% of the sample is in the top ten clones. Sequencing was carried out using PBMCs. These receptors were collected from a man between 45 and 60 years old in good health and CMV-seropositive.

The table lists this clone with a count of one. The chain joins TRBV4-2 to TRBJ2-1; D ambiguous. The CDR3 totals 12 residues. Between the trimmed V and J ends, which lost 4 bases and 2 bases, there was a span of 3 bases. Germline V CDR1 and CDR2: LGHNA, YNFKEQ. CDR3 sequence: CASSRTYNEQFF. CDR3 DNA sequence: TGTGCCAGCAGCCGTACCTACAATGAGCAGTTCTTC.

V usage is TRBV28 and J usage is TRBJ1-5; 7 nucleotides align to TRBD1. J gave up 5 bases and V 5 bases, and 6 bases lay outside the gene matches. Germline values: CDR1 MDHEN, CDR2 SYDVKM. There are 14 residues in the CDR3. The CDR3 DNA reads TGTGCCAGCAGTACGAGACAGGGATATCAGCCCCAGCATTTT. This codes for CASSTRQGYQPQHF.

The chain joins TRBV2 to TRBJ1-2; D remains unclear. CDR3 size: 15 residues. V lost 1 base and J lost 7, with 16 bases in between. Per germline, CDR1 SNHLY and CDR2 FYNNEI. The CDR3 DNA sequence: TGTGCCAGCAGTGAAGTTCGAGGGTCGGCGAGTGGCTACACCTTC. Translated: CASSEVRGSASGYTF.

The DNA for the CDR3 is TGTGCCAGCAGCCCTGGGTTGGGTAGCGGGGGGGCTTTCCTAAACAATGAGCAGTTCTTC. It is translated as CASSPGLGSGGAFLNNEQFF. The chain couples TRBV7-3 to TRBJ2-1, with 11 bases identical to TRBD2. The trim removed 5 bases at V and 5 bases at J, leaving 20 bases unmatched. The CDR3 extends over 20 amino acids. Germline CDR1 and CDR2: SGHTA and FQGTGA.

The chain links TRBV2 to TRBJ1-1, with 7 bases lining up with TRBD1. J gave up 3 bases and V 5 bases, and 6 bases lay outside the gene matches. The CDR3 totals 14 residues. The germline CDR1 and CDR2 sequences are SNHLY and FYNNEI. CDR3 region: CASSLTGWDTEAFF. DNA of the CDR3: TGTGCCAGCAGTTTGACAGGGTGGGACACTGAAGCTTTCTTT.

V usage is TRBV7-3 and J usage is TRBJ2-1; 11 bases agree with TRBD2. The junction had 6 bases not matched to a gene; V was cut back by 3 bases and J by 8 bases. The CDR3 has 15 residues. Germline assignment: CDR1 SGHTA and CDR2 FQGTGA. CDR3 region: CASSFGLAGGYEQFF. The CDR3 bases are TGTGCCAGCAGCTTCGGGCTAGCGGGAGGTTATGAGCAGTTCTTC.

This clone is large. The rearrangement uses TRBV7-2 and TRBJ1-5, with D possibly being TRBD1 (5 bases). From germline, CDR1 is SGHTA and CDR2 FQGNSA. This CDR3 is 14 amino acids long. V was pared by 5 bases and J by 0 bases, with 8 bases between. In DNA, the CDR3 is TGTGCCAGCAGCGCAGGGATTAGCAATCAGCCCCAGCATTTT. It yields the protein CASSAGISNQPQHF.

CDR3 nucleotides: TGTGCCTGGAGTAGCAGGGTTTTGGGCGAGCAGTACTTC. Translation: CAWSSRVLGEQYF. The chain couples TRBV30 to TRBJ2-7; perhaps TRBD1 as D (5 bases). CDR1 GTSNPN and CDR2 SVGIG come from the germline V gene (reference sequence). The CDR3 length is 13 residues. Trimming shortened V by 2 bases and J by 6 bases, and 14 bases separated the two germline ends.

This chain joins TRBV7-9 and TRBJ2-1; D possibly corresponds to TRBD2 (6 bases). The germline CDR1 and CDR2 sequences are SEHNR and FQNEAQ (reference sequence). This CDR3 is 16 amino acids long. Trimming shortened V by 2 bases and J by 4 bases, and 15 bases separated the two germline ends. CDR3 nucleotides: TGTGCCAGCAGCTTAATCCAAGGAGGGTTTTACAATGAGCAGTTCTTC. Translating gives CASSLIQGGFYNEQFF.

This rearrangement joins TRBV12-5 to TRBJ1-6, with a weak D call TRBD1 (6 bases). There are 19 residues in the CDR3. The germline gives CDR1 LGHNT, CDR2 FRNRAP. Trimming pared 0 bases from V and 0 bases from J, leaving 15 bases between. The CDR3 coding sequence is TGTGCTAGTGGTTTGGTACTGGACAGACCGAGCTCCTATAATTCACCCCTCCACTTT. This gives the protein CASGLVLDRPSSYNSPLHF.

There are a few counts of this clone. The chain carries TRBV28 and TRBJ1-2; no clear D. Deletions cut 7 bases from V and 5 bases from J, with 14 bases between. CDR1 and CDR2 (germline): MDHEN, SYDVKM. The CDR3 extends over 13 amino acids. The DNA for the CDR3 is TGTGCCAGCACAAGCCCCCATAAATATGGCTACACCTTC. Translated, it gives CASTSPHKYGYTF.

The chain couples TRBV7-3 to TRBJ2-5; D unresolved. The CDR3 loop spans 13 amino acids. CDR1 is SGHTA, CDR2 FQGTGA, per germline. V was pared by 1 base and J by 2 bases, with 5 bases between. The CDR3 coding sequence is TGTGCCAGCAGCTTAAACTTGCAAGAGACCCAGTACTTC. This translates into CASSLNLQETQYF.

This chain links TRBV2 with TRBJ1-4, with 12 bases that match TRBD1. V was clipped by 6 bases and J by 7 bases; unmatched bases: 9. Germline CDR1 and CDR2: SNHLY and FYNNEI. This CDR3 spans 16 amino acids. CDR3 sequence (DNA): TGTGCCAGCAGCGCCGGGACAGGGGGCGGAGGTGAAAAACTGTTTTTT. Its protein is CASSAGTGGGGEKLFF.

This clone was found a few times. The chain combines TRBV19 with TRBJ1-3; perhaps TRBD1 as D (6 bases). V lost 6 bases and J lost 0, with 24 bases in between. The CDR3 is made up of 19 amino acids. CDR1 is LNHDA, CDR2 SQIVND, per germline (reference sequence). CDR3 in amino acids: CASRRGEFYRDRSGNTIYF. As DNA, the CDR3 is TGTGCCAGTAGGCGAGGAGAATTCTACAGGGACCGCTCTGGAAACACCATATATTTT. The full variable domain, completed using reference TRBV19 and TRBJ1-3, is DGGITQSPKYLFRKEGQNVTLSCEQNLNHDAMYWYRQDPGQGLRLIYYSQIVNDFQKGDIAEGYSVSREKKESFPLTVTSAQKNPTAFYLCASRRGEFYRDRSGNTIYFGEGSWLTVV.

This clone has only one observation. J is TRBJ1-3 and V is TRBV30, with 8 bases identical to TRBD1. Germline V gene data show CDR1 as GTSNPN and CDR2 as SVGIG (reference sequence). Losses at the gene ends were 3 bases for V and 5 bases for J; bases not matched to a gene: 6. The CDR3 length is 14 residues. CDR3 DNA: TGTGCCTGGAGGGATGGACAGGGTAGAAACACCATATATTTT. It is translated as CAWRDGQGRNTIYF.

This clone was found a few times. The chain employs TRBV7-6 and TRBJ2-1; D might be TRBD1 (5 bases). This CDR3 is 13 amino acids long. Between the trimmed V and J ends, which lost 3 bases and 10 bases, there was a span of 13 bases. Germline V gene data show CDR1 as SGHVS and CDR2 as FNYEAQ. In DNA form, the CDR3 reads TGTGCCAGCAGCTTGACTGGTTCAGGGGAGCAGTTCTTC. Translated, it gives CASSLTGSGEQFF.

The chain couples TRBV21-1 to TRBJ2-7; the table's D call, TRBD1, has no DNA check behind it. TRBV21-1 is given as a pseudogene. The CDR3 is made up of 17 amino acids. The CDR3 is CASSRFFGTLLTYEQYF. CDR3 DNA sequence: TGTGCCAGCAGCAGATTCTTCGGGACACTATTGACCTACGAGCAGTACTTC.

The rearrangement joins TRBV7-8 to TRBJ1-5; no reliable D call. The length of the CDR3 is 17 residues. CDR1 and CDR2 from the germline V gene are SGHVS and FQNEAQ. Trimming shortened V by 5 bases and J by 0 bases, and 17 bases separated the two germline ends. DNA for the CDR3: TGTGCCAGCAGCCCAAGCCGAATAATCATTAGCAATCAGCCCCAGCATTTT. This translates into CASSPSRIIISNQPQHF.

A few counts support this clone. The chain couples TRBV5-1 to TRBJ2-7; 7 nucleotides match TRBD2. The germline CDR1 and CDR2 sequences are SGHRS and YFSETQ. This CDR3 spans 16 amino acids. The V and J ends lost 4 bases and 3 bases, in that order; junction bases with no gene match: 13. The CDR3 is CASSPWGGSEVYEQYF. The CDR3 DNA reads TGCGCCAGCAGCCCTTGGGGCGGGAGCGAGGTCTACGAGCAGTACTTC.

As to this clone: This sample includes further DNA sequences coding for the same CDR3. The V gene is TRBV9, the J gene TRBJ1-5; TRBD1 matches at 7 bases. Germline CDR1 reads SGDLS; CDR2 reads YYNGEE. The CDR3 spans 14 residues. The V segment lost 2 bases and the J segment 1 base; nucleotides outside the gene matches: 0. CDR3 sequence (DNA): TGTGCCAGCAGCGTGACAGGGAGCAATCAGCCCCAGCATTTT. Translated: CASSVTGSNQPQHF.

The chain employs TRBV19 and TRBJ1-3; D is perhaps TRBD1 (6 bases). CDR1 and CDR2 from the germline V gene are LNHDA and SQIVND (reference sequence). The V end lost 10 bases, the J end lost 1 base, and 14 bases lay between the germline ends. This CDR3 spans 14 amino acids. In DNA, the CDR3 is TGTGCCACTAAGGGGGGGCCGTCTGGAAACACCATATATTTT. Translated, it gives CATKGGPSGNTIYF.

The rearrangement uses TRBV6-1 and TRBJ2-7; perhaps TRBD2 as D (6 bases). Germline V CDR1 and CDR2: MNHNS, SASEGT. V dropped 7 bases and J dropped 5 bases, with 15 bases sitting between them. There are 13 residues in the CDR3. The CDR3 DNA reads as TGTGCCAGCAAAGGGTGGGGGGTCGACGAGCAGTACTTC. Protein sequence: CASKGWGVDEQYF.

This clone was picked up a small number of times. The V gene is TRBV9, the J gene TRBJ2-5, with 8 bases that match TRBD1. The CDR3 consists of 16 residues. V shed 0 bases, J shed 4 bases, and the junction held 8 bases outside the gene matches. CDR1 is SGDLS, CDR2 YYNGEE, per germline. CDR3 coding DNA: TGTGCCAGCAGCGTAGCTGGGACAGGAGCTGGAGAGACCCAGTACTTC. It yields the protein CASSVAGTGAGETQYF.

This clone occurred a few times. The CDR3 sequence is CASPLGLAGARGPDTQYF. CDR3 coding DNA: TGTGCCAGCCCGCTAGGACTAGCGGGGGCCAGGGGGCCAGATACGCAGTATTTT. This sequence joins TRBV5-8 and TRBJ2-3, with 13 bases matching TRBD2. The CDR3 spans 18 residues. V dropped 7 bases and J dropped 4; count of bases not matched to a gene: 15. Germline values: CDR1 SGHTS, CDR2 YDEGEE.

In its sample, this clone was seen once. J is TRBJ1-5 and V is TRBV19, with D maybe TRBD1 (6 bases). CDR3 length: 15 residues. Germline CDR1 and CDR2: LNHDA and SQIVND (reference sequence). The V and J ends lost 2 bases and 4 bases respectively, with 12 bases between them. CDR3 DNA: TGTGCCAGTAGTATATGGGGAGGGGGGAATCAGCCCCAGCATTTT. It translates to CASSIWGGGNQPQHF.

The genes are TRBV5-1 and TRBJ2-5; maybe TRBD1 (6 bases). This CDR3 spans 13 amino acids. V was shortened by 3 bases and J by 4 bases, with 10 bases between the two germline ends. The germline V gene has CDR1 SGHRS and CDR2 YFSETQ. The CDR3 nucleotides read TGCGCCAGCAGCTCAGCAGGGGCAGAGACCCAGTACTTC. Its protein product is CASSSAGAETQYF.

V and J are TRBV12-5 and TRBJ2-3, with TRBD1 identical over 7 bases. V shed 1 base and J 2 bases; nucleotides not matched to a gene: 3. The germline gives CDR1 LGHNT, CDR2 FRNRAP. This CDR3 is built from 15 residues. As DNA, the CDR3 is TGTGCTAGTGGTTTGGAGGGACAGATCACAGATACGCAGTATTTT. This codes for CASGLEGQITDTQYF.

This chain joins TRBV2 and TRBJ1-5; 8 bases are shared with TRBD1. Germline V gene lookup returns CDR1 SNHLY and CDR2 FYNNEI. V was clipped by 5 bases and J by 3 bases; unmatched bases: 3. The CDR3 runs 14 residues. CDR3 protein: CASSLQGVNQPQHF. The CDR3 region has the DNA TGTGCCAGCAGTTTACAGGGGGTCAATCAGCCCCAGCATTTT.

The chain has TRBV11-3 and TRBJ1-1; tentatively, D is TRBD1 (5 bases). This CDR3 has 14 residues. Per the germline V gene, CDR1 is SGHNT and CDR2 is YENEEA. Deletions cut 5 bases from V and 0 bases from J, with 10 bases between. The DNA of the CDR3 is TGTGCCAGCAGCCCGGGGGGGTTGAACACTGAAGCTTTCTTT. It codes for CASSPGGLNTEAFF. Together with reference TRBV11-3 and TRBJ1-1, the CDR3 gives the full variable domain: EAGVVQSPRYKIIEKKQPVAFWCNPISGHNTLYWYLQNLGQGPELLIRYENEEAVDDSQLPKDRFSAERLKGVDSTLKIQPAELGDSAVYLCASSPGGLNTEAFFGQGTRLTVV.

CDR3 loop: CASSVGAGGAEDTQYF. As DNA, the CDR3 is TGTGCCAGCAGCGTAGGTGCGGGGGGGGCTGAAGATACGCAGTATTTT. The rearrangement links TRBV9 to TRBJ2-3, with 9 positions matching TRBD2. V was clipped by 0 bases and J by 5 bases; unmatched bases: 7. The CDR3 runs to 16 residues. Germline CDR1 is SGDLS and CDR2 is YYNGEE.

The chain links TRBV19 to TRBJ1-2, with D hard to call. The V gene's germline CDR1 is LNHDA and CDR2 SQIVND (reference sequence). Trimming left V 6 bases short and J 4 bases short, with 18 bases between. The CDR3 covers 15 residues. The CDR3 DNA follows: TGTGCCAGTAGCACCCCCCGGCAGGCGCTCTATGGCTACACCTTC. Translating it yields CASSTPRQALYGYTF.

The chain employs TRBV5-6 and TRBJ2-2, with D perhaps TRBD1 (6 bases). V was clipped by 5 bases and J by 1 base, with 9 bases between them. The germline V gene encodes CDR1 SGHDT and CDR2 YYEEEE. The CDR3 loop spans 14 amino acids. CDR3 loop: CASRPQGNTGELFF. The CDR3 nucleotides read TGTGCCAGCAGACCACAGGGGAACACCGGGGAGCTGTTTTTT.